This T cell receptor beta chain was retrieved from a study of cytotoxic CD8 clonotypes in ibrutinib-treated CLL. Study-level points and caveats: Public clonotypes (which were uncommon) either contracted or remained stable on treatment. Elevated clonality accompanied ibrutinib response, with a return toward baseline values at progression.

This clone has a single count. Its antigen is still unknown. TCRdb keeps only in-frame clones here, not all; method: immunoSEQ multiplex PCR. The sample records 68,000 or so clones, roughly two thirds being singletons. This receptor was identified in a human donor with chronic lymphocytic leukemia. Here the sequenced sample was PBMCs, taken after 12 months of ibrutinib treatment.

DNA of the CDR3: TGTGCCAGTAGTTCCCGGGGGGTTTTGACGGGCTACGAGCAGTACTTC. This translates into CASSSRGVLTGYEQYF. The chain employs TRBV19 and TRBJ2-7; 7 positions match TRBD2. The length of the CDR3 is 16 residues. Germline CDR1 is LNHDA and CDR2 is SQIVND (reference sequence). V lost 5 bases and J lost 3; bases outside the gene matches: 13.